This T cell receptor beta chain derives from a study of esophageal squamous cell carcinoma under preoperative chemotherapy. The CDR3 loop spans 15 amino acids. Trimming left V 2 bases short and J 4 bases short, with 14 bases between. Germline CDR1 reads MNHEY; CDR2 reads SVGAGI. Comment on this clonotype: Its specificity is unknown.

The time point denotes: after preoperative PTX-NDP chemotherapy. MiXCR, run by TCRdb on the PCR reads, gives a single entry per CDR3 protein. Among 10,000 to 11,000 distinct CDR3 sequences listed, 50% to 70% were seen once. Notes on the study in general: Post-treatment tumor-infiltrating lymphocytes appeared partly derived from peripheral T cells migrating into the tumor.

The sequence was obtained from a human donor with esophageal squamous cell carcinoma. The donor label of this sample is uncertain. This chain joins TRBV6-5 and TRBJ2-5; weak D call: TRBD1 (6 bases). The sample was gathered from a patient given preoperative chemotherapy. The CDR3, as DNA: TGTGCCAGCAGTTACACGCAGGGACACCCAGAGACCCAGTACTTC. Protein sequence: CASSYTQGHPETQYF.